This section outlines one TCR beta chain sequence together with its context. The sample is drawn from a study of patients and donors after allogeneic stem cell transplantation. TCRdb reanalysed the RT-PCR reads using MiXCR and keeps one entry per CDR3 protein. The repertoire holds about a million distinct CDR3 sequences, with 18% as singletons. The V gene's germline CDR1 is SGHRS and CDR2 YFSETQ. This CDR3 comprises 16 residues. Trimming cost V 4 bases and J 2 bases; bases outside gene matches: 12. The sequencing sample was made of blood, either unsorted or a sorted T cell fraction (not recorded which). The clonotype originates from a human donor who was either an allogeneic HSCT recipient or a stem cell or donor lymphocyte infusion donor (not recorded which). It is not recorded whose cells these are; they may come from a transplant donor. The V call is TRBV5-1, the J call TRBJ2-7; 7 nucleotides match TRBD2. The CDR3 DNA follows: TGCGCCAGCAGCGGCCAAGAAGAGCGGGGAACCTACGAGCAGTACTTC. Amino acid sequence: CASSGQEERGTYEQYF.